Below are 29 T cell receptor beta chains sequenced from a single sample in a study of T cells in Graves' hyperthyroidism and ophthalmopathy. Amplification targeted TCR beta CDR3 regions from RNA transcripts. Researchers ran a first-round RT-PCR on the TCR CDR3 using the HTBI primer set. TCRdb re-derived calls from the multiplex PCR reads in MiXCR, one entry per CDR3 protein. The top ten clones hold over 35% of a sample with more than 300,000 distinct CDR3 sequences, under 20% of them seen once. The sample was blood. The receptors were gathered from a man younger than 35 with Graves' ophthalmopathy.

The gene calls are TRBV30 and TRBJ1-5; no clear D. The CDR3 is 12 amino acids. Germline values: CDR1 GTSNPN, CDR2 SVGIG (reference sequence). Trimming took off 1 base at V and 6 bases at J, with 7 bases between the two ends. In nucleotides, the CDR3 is TGTGCCTGGAGTGCCCGGGGTCAGCCCCAGCATTTT. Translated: CAWSARGQPQHF.

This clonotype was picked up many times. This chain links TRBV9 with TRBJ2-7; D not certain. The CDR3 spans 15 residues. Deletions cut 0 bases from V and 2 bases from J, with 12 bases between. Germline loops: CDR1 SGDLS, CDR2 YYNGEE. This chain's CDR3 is CASSVESGPTYEQYF. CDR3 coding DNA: TGTGCCAGCAGCGTAGAATCCGGCCCAACCTACGAGCAGTACTTC.

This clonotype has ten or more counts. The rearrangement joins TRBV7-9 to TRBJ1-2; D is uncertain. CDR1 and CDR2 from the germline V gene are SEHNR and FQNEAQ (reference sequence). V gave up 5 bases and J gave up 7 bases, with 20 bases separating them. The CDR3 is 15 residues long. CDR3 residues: CASSAGGSVDGGYTF. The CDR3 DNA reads TGTGCCAGCAGCGCAGGTGGTTCGGTTGACGGTGGCTACACCTTC.

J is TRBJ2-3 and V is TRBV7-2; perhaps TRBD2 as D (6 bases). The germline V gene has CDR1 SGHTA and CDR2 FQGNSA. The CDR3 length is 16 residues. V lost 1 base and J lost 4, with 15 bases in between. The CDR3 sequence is CASSLEGTEGPDTQYF. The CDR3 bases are TGTGCCAGCAGCTTAGAAGGGACTGAGGGACCAGATACGCAGTATTTT.

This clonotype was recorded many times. The CDR3 sequence is CASSVGQGLTEQYF. CDR3 coding DNA: TGTGCCAGCTCAGTCGGACAGGGACTGACCGAGCAGTACTTC. The V gene is TRBV18, the J gene TRBJ2-7, with 8 bases lining up with TRBD1. The germline V gene encodes CDR1 KGHSH and CDR2 LQKENI. The CDR3 is 14 residues long. Trimming at V came to 5 bases and at J to 6 bases, leaving 9 bases not matched to a gene.

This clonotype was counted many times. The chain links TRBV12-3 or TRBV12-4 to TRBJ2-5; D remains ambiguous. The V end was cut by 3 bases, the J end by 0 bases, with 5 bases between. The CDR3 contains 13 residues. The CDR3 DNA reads TGTGCCAGCAGTTTTACTGACCAAGAGACCCAGTACTTC. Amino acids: CASSFTDQETQYF.

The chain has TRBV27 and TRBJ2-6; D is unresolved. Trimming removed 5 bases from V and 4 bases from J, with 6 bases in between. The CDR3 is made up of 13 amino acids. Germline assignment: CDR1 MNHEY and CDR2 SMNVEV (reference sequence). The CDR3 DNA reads TGTGCCAGCAGTCCGTTAGGGGCCAACGTCCTGACTTTC. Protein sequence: CASSPLGANVLTF.

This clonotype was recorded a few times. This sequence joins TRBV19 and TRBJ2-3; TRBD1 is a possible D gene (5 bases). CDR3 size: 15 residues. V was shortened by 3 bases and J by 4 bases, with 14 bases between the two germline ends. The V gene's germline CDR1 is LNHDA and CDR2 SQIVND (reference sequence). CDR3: CASSIRAGLPDTQYF. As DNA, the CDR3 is TGTGCCAGTAGTATTCGGGCAGGGTTACCAGATACGCAGTATTTT.

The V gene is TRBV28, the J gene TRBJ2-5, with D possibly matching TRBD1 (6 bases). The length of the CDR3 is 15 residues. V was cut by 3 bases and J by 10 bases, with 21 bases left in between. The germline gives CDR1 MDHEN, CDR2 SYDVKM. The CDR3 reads CASSLSGMLKGDQYF. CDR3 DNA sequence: TGTGCCAGCAGTTTGTCAGGAATGTTGAAGGGGGACCAGTACTTC.

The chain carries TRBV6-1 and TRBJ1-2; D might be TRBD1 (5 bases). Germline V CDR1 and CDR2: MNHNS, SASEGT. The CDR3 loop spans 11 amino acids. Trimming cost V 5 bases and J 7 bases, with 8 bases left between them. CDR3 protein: CASSWTSGYTF. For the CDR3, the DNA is TGTGCCAGCAGTTGGACATCTGGCTACACCTTC.

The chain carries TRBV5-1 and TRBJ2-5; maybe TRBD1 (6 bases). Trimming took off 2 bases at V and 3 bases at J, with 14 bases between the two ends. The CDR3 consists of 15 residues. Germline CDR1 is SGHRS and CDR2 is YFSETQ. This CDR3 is CASSFAPGAEETQYF. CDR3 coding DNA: TGCGCCAGCAGCTTCGCCCCAGGGGCGGAAGAGACCCAGTACTTC.

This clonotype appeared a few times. The chain's CDR3 is CASSMTSPGELFF. CDR3 bases: TGTGCCAGCAGTATGACTAGTCCCGGGGAGCTGTTTTTT. The chain uses TRBV2 and TRBJ2-2, with D perhaps TRBD2 (6 bases). The ends were cut back, 5 bases at V and 6 bases at J, with 10 bases in the middle. Germline V lookup: CDR1 SNHLY, CDR2 FYNNEI. This CDR3 region has 13 residues.

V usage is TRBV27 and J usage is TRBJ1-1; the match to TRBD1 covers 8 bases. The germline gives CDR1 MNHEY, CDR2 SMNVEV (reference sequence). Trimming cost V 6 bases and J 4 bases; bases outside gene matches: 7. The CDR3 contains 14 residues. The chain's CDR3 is CASRKLTGGTEAFF. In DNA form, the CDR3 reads TGTGCCAGCAGAAAGCTAACAGGGGGCACTGAAGCTTTCTTT.

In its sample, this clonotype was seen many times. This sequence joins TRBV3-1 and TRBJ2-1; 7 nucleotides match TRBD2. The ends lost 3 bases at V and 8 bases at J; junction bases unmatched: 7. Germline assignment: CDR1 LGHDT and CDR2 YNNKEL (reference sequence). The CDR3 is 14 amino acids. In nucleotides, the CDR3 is TGTGCCAGCAGCCAGGTTGGAGCGGGGTATGAGCAGTTCTTC. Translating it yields CASSQVGAGYEQFF.

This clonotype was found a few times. DNA for the CDR3: TGCGCCAGCAGCGGGGACAGAAGAACCGACTACAATGAGCAGTTCTTC. This codes for CASSGDRRTDYNEQFF. The chain employs TRBV5-1 and TRBJ2-1; 7 nucleotides agree with TRBD1. With V trimmed by 4 bases and J by 3 bases, 10 bases remained unmatched. Germline loops: CDR1 SGHRS, CDR2 YFSETQ. The CDR3 covers 16 residues.

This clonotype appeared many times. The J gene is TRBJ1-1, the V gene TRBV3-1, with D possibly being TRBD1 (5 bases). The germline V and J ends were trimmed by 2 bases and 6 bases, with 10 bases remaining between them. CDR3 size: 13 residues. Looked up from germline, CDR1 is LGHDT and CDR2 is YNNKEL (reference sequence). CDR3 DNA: TGTGCCAGCAGCCAACAGGGAGGAGCTGAAGCTTTCTTT. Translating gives CASSQQGGAEAFF.

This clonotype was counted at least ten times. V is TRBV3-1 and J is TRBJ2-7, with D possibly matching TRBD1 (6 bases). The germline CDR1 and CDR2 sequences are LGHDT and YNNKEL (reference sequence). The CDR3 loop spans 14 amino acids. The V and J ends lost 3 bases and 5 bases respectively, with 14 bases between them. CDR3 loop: CASSHFLGTHEQYF. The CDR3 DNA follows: TGTGCCAGCAGCCACTTTCTGGGGACACACGAGCAGTACTTC.

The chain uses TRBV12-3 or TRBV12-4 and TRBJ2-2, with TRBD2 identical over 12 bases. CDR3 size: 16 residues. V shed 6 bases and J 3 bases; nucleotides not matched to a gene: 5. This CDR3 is CASSPGLAGYTGELFF. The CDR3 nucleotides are TGTGCCAGCAGCCCTGGACTAGCGGGATACACCGGGGAGCTGTTTTTT.

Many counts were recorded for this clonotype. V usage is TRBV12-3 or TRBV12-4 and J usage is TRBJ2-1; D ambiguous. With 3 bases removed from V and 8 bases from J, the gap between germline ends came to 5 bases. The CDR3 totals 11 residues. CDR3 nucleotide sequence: TGTGCCAGCAGTTTTCTCGATGAGCAGTTCTTC. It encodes CASSFLDEQFF.

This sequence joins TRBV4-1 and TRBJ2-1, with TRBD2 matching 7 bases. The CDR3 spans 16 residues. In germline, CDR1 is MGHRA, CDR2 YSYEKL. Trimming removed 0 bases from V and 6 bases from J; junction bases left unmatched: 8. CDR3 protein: CASSQDNLGLFNEQFF. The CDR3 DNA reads TGCGCCAGCAGCCAAGATAATTTGGGACTATTCAATGAGCAGTTCTTC.

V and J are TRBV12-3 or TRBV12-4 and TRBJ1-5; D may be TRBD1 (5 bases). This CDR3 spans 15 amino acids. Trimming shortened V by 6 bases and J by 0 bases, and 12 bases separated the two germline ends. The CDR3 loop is CASSPTVFSNQPQHF. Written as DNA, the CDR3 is TGTGCCAGCAGCCCGACAGTTTTTAGCAATCAGCCCCAGCATTTT.

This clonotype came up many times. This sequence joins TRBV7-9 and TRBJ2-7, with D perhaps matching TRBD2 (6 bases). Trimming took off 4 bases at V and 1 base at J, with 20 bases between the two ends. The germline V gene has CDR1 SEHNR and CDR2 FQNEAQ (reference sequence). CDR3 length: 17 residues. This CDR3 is CASSSSIGTGDSYEQYF. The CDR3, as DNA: TGTGCCAGCAGCTCTAGCATCGGGACTGGGGATTCCTACGAGCAGTACTTC.

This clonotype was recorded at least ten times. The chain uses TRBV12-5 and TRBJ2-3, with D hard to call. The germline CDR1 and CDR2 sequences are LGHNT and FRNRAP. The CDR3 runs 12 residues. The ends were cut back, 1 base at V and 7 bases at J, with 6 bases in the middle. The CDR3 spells CASGLESNTQYF. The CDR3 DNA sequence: TGTGCTAGTGGTTTGGAGAGCAATACGCAGTATTTT.

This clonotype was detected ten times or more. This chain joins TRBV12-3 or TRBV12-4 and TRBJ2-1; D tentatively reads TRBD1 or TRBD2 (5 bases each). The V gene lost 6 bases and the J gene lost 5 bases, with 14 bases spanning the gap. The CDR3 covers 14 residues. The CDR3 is CASRSGRHNNEQFF. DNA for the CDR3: TGTGCCAGCAGGTCGGGACGGCATAACAATGAGCAGTTCTTC.

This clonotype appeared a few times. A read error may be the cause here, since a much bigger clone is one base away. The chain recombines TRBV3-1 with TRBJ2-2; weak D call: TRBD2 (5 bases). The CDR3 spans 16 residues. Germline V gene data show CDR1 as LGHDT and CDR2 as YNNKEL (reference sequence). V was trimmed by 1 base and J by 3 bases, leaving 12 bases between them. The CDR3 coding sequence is TGTGCCAGCAGCCAAGTGACTACCTTAGACACCGGGGAGCTGTTTTTT. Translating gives CASSQVTTLDTGELFF. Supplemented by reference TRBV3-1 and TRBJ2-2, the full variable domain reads DTAVSQTPKYLVTQMGNDKSIKCEQNLGHDTMYWYKQDSKKFLKIMFSYNNKELIINETVPNRFSPKSPDKAHLNLHINSLELGDSAVYFCASSQVTTLDTGELFFGEGSRLTVL.

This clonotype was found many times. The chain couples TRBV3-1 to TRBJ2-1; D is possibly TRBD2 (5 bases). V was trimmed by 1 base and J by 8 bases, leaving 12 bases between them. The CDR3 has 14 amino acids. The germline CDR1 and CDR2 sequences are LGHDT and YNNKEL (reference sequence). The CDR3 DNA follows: TGTGCCAGCAGCCAAGTCCTAGCTAGCCATGAGCAGTTCTTC. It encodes CASSQVLASHEQFF.

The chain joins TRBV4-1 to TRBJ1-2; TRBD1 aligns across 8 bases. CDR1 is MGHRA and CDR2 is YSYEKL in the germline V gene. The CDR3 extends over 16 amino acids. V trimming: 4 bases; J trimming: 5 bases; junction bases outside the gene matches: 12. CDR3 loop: CASSPGPDRVGYGYTF. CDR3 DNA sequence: TGCGCCAGCAGCCCCGGGCCGGACAGGGTCGGTTATGGCTACACCTTC.

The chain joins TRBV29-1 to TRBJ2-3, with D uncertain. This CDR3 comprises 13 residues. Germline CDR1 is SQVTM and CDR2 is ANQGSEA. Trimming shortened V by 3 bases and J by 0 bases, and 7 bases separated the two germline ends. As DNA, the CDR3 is TGCAGCGTTGAGGCAGCTAGCACAGATACGCAGTATTTT. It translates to CSVEAASTDTQYF.

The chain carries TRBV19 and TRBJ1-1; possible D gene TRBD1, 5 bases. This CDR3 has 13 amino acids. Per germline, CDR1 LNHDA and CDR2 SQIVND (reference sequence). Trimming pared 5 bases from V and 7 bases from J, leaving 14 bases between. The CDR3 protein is CASSFRSGNEAFF. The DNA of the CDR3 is TGTGCCAGTAGTTTTCGGTCAGGGAATGAAGCTTTCTTT.